The 4 T cell receptor beta chains below all came from one sample that was sequenced in a study of CXCR3-negative and CXCR3-positive naive CD8 T cells. The authors made the TRB cDNA libraries by 5' RACE using UMI labels. TCRdb re-called the 5' RACE reads; one entry per CDR3 protein, DNA not given. The data show over 45,000 distinct CDR3 sequences, and the top ten clones hold 15%. Sequencing used memory CD8+ T cells from blood. These receptors came from a human donor in good health. Some clones in this sample may be carry-over from other donors' samples.

V usage is TRBV15 and J usage is TRBJ2-1; TCRdb's D call, TRBD2, is unchecked because there is no DNA. Germline-derived CDR1 and CDR2 are LNHNV and YYDKDF (reference sequence). The CDR3 totals 16 residues. The CDR3: CATSRDRSSGRNEQFF.

This sequence joins TRBV29-1 and TRBJ1-2; no DNA is available, so the TRBD1 call from TCRdb remains unchecked. Germline values: CDR1 SQVTM, CDR2 ANQGSEA. The CDR3 length is 12 residues. CDR3 residues: CSVPLDIGGYTF.

The CDR3 is CASSLTLGNEQYF. The chain joins TRBV12-3 or TRBV12-4 to TRBJ2-7. This CDR3 has 13 residues.

The V call is TRBV4-3, the J call TRBJ2-2; there is no DNA to check the TCRdb D call of TRBD2. The CDR3 loop spans 17 amino acids. CDR1 LGHNA and CDR2 YSLEER come from the germline V gene. CDR3 region: CASSPDLAGVYTGELFF.